This T cell receptor beta chain was retrieved from a study of early T cells in non-severe SARS-CoV-2 infection (dated by TCRdb to the early 2020s). Study-level background: TCR sequencing used bulk RNA from unsorted whole blood, so alpha and beta chains could not be paired. Overall results and qualifications from the work: VDJdb matching was skewed toward anti-spike CD8 responses and likely underestimated virus-specific expansions, missing private and CD4 specificities.

This was a case-control study nested in a cohort of healthcare workers in London, UK, who had nasopharyngeal swab PCR tests and blood samples taken every week. Healthcare workers were recruited during the week of the UK lockdown, between 23 and 31 March 2020, and followed weekly for up to roughly 15 weeks. Libraries were prepared through 5' RACE. Sequencing instrument: NextSeq 500. Unique molecular identifiers were attached to individual cDNA molecules in the TCR library protocol so that sequencing error and PCR bias could be corrected. Sequencing covered both TCR alpha and beta chains, and within each sample the abundances of alpha and beta sequences were tightly co-correlated. For the original study's pipeline: Decombinator V4 was used to perform V gene, J gene and CDR3 annotation of TCR sequences. Expanded TCRs were defined as changing significantly between any two time points under a Poisson model with p below 0.0001. Abundances of TCRs were expressed as counts per million after normalisation to the total number of TCRs sequenced in each sample. TRAV1-2 paired with TRAJ12, TRAJ20 or TRAJ33 defined MAIT TCRs, while TRAV10 paired with TRAJ18 defined iNKT TCRs. VDJdb, accessed 1 November 2021, was searched for CMV, EBV and SARS-CoV-2 annotated TCRs, with TCRs annotated for multiple antigens excluded. TCRdb passed the public sequencing reads through fastp at Q25 and MiXCR, retaining productive beta sequences. Entries that share a CDR3 protein sequence are merged under the most common genes and DNA. These V and J calls rely on TCRdb rather than the paper's analysis. For this sample there are about 64,000 distinct CDR3 sequences; 10% to 12% appear just once. The top ten constitute roughly 3% of the sample.

Note on this clonotype: It lacks a known antigen. Base qualities were left out, and no much larger clone turns up one base away.

The CDR3 spans 14 residues, from the cysteine through the phenylalanine. CDR3 DNA only is kept here, 42 bases in frame from base 1. CDR1 and CDR2, per the germline V gene, are ENHRY and SYGVKD. V is reduced by 8 bases and J by 1 base, leaving a spacing of 15 bases between them. The sequence came from an adult who was a healthcare worker with PCR-confirmed SARS-CoV-2 infection or an uninfected control (not recorded which). The chain links TRBV10-3 with TRBJ2-7, with the D segment identity uncertain. Sample: whole blood, taken at baseline. The CDR3 region reads CAIGPAVVSYEQYF. The DNA sequence follows: TGTGCCATCGGGCCCGCCGTCGTATCCTACGAGCAGTACTTC.